The 3 T cell receptor beta chains in this list originate from one sample, sequenced in a study of vaccination and CD4 T cells after COVID-19. TCRdb passed the PCR reads through MiXCR, listing each CDR3 protein once. This sample has tens of thousands of distinct CDR3 sequences, with 45% to 55% found just once. Here the sequenced sample was CD4+ T cells from blood, taken before SARS-CoV-2 vaccination. These receptors came from a human donor who had recovered from COVID-19.

The gene calls are TRBV2 and TRBJ2-5, with a tentative D call TRBD1 (6 bases). This CDR3 has 14 amino acids. V lost 4 bases and J lost 2, with 11 bases in between. The germline gives CDR1 SNHLY, CDR2 FYNNEI. The CDR3 region is CASSGTVRQETQYF. In nucleotides, the CDR3 is TGTGCCAGCAGTGGGACAGTCCGACAAGAGACCCAGTACTTC.

The rearrangement uses TRBV10-3 and TRBJ1-5; D uncertain. The CDR3 covers 13 residues. The V and J ends lost 3 bases and 10 bases respectively, with 13 bases between them. Germline V gene lookup returns CDR1 ENHRY and CDR2 SYGVKD. CDR3 in DNA: TGTGCCATCAGTGATTCACGTTCGCTACCCCAGCATTTT. Amino acid sequence: CAISDSRSLPQHF.

This chain joins TRBV20-1 and TRBJ1-1; 9 bases match TRBD1. J lost 4 bases, V lost 4 bases, and 1 base had no gene match. Germline-derived CDR1 and CDR2 are DFQATT and SNEGSKA (reference sequence). The CDR3 loop spans 12 amino acids. The CDR3 loop is CSANRGLTEAFF. The CDR3 DNA reads TGCAGTGCTAACAGGGGGCTCACTGAAGCTTTCTTT.